Listed below are T cell receptor beta chains from one sample, sequenced in a study of a mutant IDH1 vaccine in newly diagnosed glioma. Assay used: immunoSEQ multiplex PCR; TCRdb lists only in-frame clones, some missing. The repertoire has about 70,000 clones, about 83% of them found once; the top ten carry over 4%. Sequencing used peripheral blood mononuclear cells (PBMCs), obtained from a glioma patient treated with radiotherapy, temozolomide or both. These receptor sequences come from a woman under 30 with glioma. Some clones in this sample may be carry-over from other donors' samples. Each CDR3 is given with its conserved first and last residue. The D gene is left open where the match is weak. The size field is filled for only some rows; it gives once, few, many or a size class.

d_call: -; clone_size: few; j_call: TRBJ1-5; v_call: TRBV30; cdr3_length: 15; cdr3_aa: CAWSLTSGGAQPQHF; cdr3_nt: TGTGCCTGGAGTCTCACGAGTGGGGGGGCTCAGCCCCAGCATTTT
d_call: TRBD1; clone_size: -; j_call: TRBJ1-5; v_call: TRBV7-8; cdr3_length: 16; cdr3_aa: CASSPGTAERDQPQHF; cdr3_nt: TGTGCCAGCAGCCCTGGGACAGCGGAAAGGGATCAGCCCCAGCATTTT
d_call: -; clone_size: -; j_call: TRBJ1-2; v_call: TRBV5-1; cdr3_length: 16; cdr3_aa: CASSPTDRLANYGYTF; cdr3_nt: TGCGCCAGCAGCCCGACCGACAGGTTAGCTAACTATGGCTACACCTTC
d_call: -; clone_size: once; j_call: TRBJ2-2; v_call: TRBV29-1; cdr3_length: 13; cdr3_aa: CSVEQGYTGELFF; cdr3_nt: TGCAGCGTTGAGCAGGGCTACACCGGGGAGCTGTTTTTT
d_call: TRBD1; clone_size: -; j_call: TRBJ1-1; v_call: TRBV11-2; cdr3_length: 14; cdr3_aa: CASRLGTGPTEAFF; cdr3_nt: TGTGCCAGCAGATTAGGGACAGGGCCCACTGAAGCTTTCTTT
d_call: TRBD2; clone_size: -; j_call: TRBJ2-5; v_call: TRBV7-9; cdr3_length: 15; cdr3_aa: CASSLSRGVRETQYF; cdr3_nt: TGTGCCAGCAGCTTATCCCGGGGGGTGCGAGAGACCCAGTACTTC
d_call: -; clone_size: -; j_call: TRBJ1-1; v_call: TRBV2; cdr3_length: 14; cdr3_aa: CASSRAFMNTEAFF; cdr3_nt: TGTGCCAGCAGCAGGGCCTTCATGAACACTGAAGCTTTCTTT
d_call: -; clone_size: -; j_call: TRBJ1-5; v_call: TRBV6-1; cdr3_length: 13; cdr3_aa: CASIQTGNQPQHF; cdr3_nt: TGTGCCAGCATCCAAACAGGTAATCAGCCCCAGCATTTT
d_call: TRBD1; clone_size: -; j_call: TRBJ1-5; v_call: TRBV12-5; cdr3_length: 17; cdr3_aa: CASGLVIGQGSNQPQHF; cdr3_nt: TGTGCTAGTGGTTTGGTAATCGGACAGGGAAGCAATCAGCCCCAGCATTTT
d_call: TRBD1; clone_size: -; j_call: TRBJ1-5; v_call: TRBV7-8; cdr3_length: 14; cdr3_aa: CASSLVGGQQPQHF; cdr3_nt: TGTGCCAGCAGCCTAGTAGGGGGCCAGCAGCCCCAGCATTTT
d_call: -; clone_size: few; j_call: TRBJ1-4; v_call: TRBV29-1; cdr3_length: 13; cdr3_aa: CSVVTPRGEKLFF; cdr3_nt: TGCAGCGTTGTAACTCCAAGGGGTGAAAAACTGTTTTTT
d_call: -; clone_size: -; j_call: TRBJ1-4; v_call: TRBV10-3; cdr3_length: 16; cdr3_aa: CAVGGTANERDEKLFF; cdr3_nt: TGTGCCGTCGGGGGGACCGCGAATGAAAGGGATGAAAAACTGTTTTTT
d_call: TRBD1; clone_size: -; j_call: TRBJ1-4; v_call: TRBV2; cdr3_length: 14; cdr3_aa: CASSPDRGYEKLFF; cdr3_nt: TGTGCCAGCAGTCCGGACAGGGGTTATGAAAAACTGTTTTTT
d_call: -; clone_size: -; j_call: TRBJ2-7; v_call: TRBV20-1; cdr3_length: 10; cdr3_aa: CSATDYEQYF; cdr3_nt: TGCAGTGCTACCGACTACGAGCAGTACTTC
d_call: TRBD1; clone_size: -; j_call: TRBJ1-1; v_call: TRBV6-4; cdr3_length: 12; cdr3_aa: CASSDRTGEAFF; cdr3_nt: TGTGCCAGCAGTGATCGGACAGGTGAAGCTTTCTTT
d_call: -; clone_size: -; j_call: TRBJ2-5; v_call: TRBV5-1; cdr3_length: 14; cdr3_aa: CASSFPGPQETQYF; cdr3_nt: TGCGCCAGCAGCTTCCCAGGCCCCCAAGAGACCCAGTACTTC
d_call: -; clone_size: -; j_call: TRBJ1-1; v_call: TRBV4-2; cdr3_length: 14; cdr3_aa: CASSQGAGNTEAFF; cdr3_nt: TGTGCCAGCAGCCAAGGAGCGGGGAACACTGAAGCTTTCTTT
d_call: TRBD1; clone_size: once; j_call: TRBJ1-2; v_call: TRBV2; cdr3_length: 15; cdr3_aa: CASSETGQGHYGYTF; cdr3_nt: TGTGCCAGCAGTGAAACGGGACAGGGTCACTATGGCTACACCTTC
d_call: -; clone_size: -; j_call: TRBJ1-5; v_call: TRBV7-9; cdr3_length: 14; cdr3_aa: CASSFRDSNQPQHF; cdr3_nt: TGTGCCAGCAGCTTCAGGGATAGCAATCAGCCCCAGCATTTT
d_call: TRBD2; clone_size: once; j_call: TRBJ2-1; v_call: TRBV10-3; cdr3_length: 13; cdr3_aa: CAGGSGRDNEQFF; cdr3_nt: TGTGCCGGCGGGAGCGGGAGGGATAATGAGCAGTTCTTC
d_call: -; clone_size: -; j_call: TRBJ2-7; v_call: TRBV18; cdr3_length: 14; cdr3_aa: CASTDFGPGYEQYF; cdr3_nt: -
d_call: -; clone_size: -; j_call: TRBJ2-7; v_call: TRBV6-6; cdr3_length: 12; cdr3_aa: CASSKDGYEQYF; cdr3_nt: TGTGCCAGCAGTAAAGACGGTTACGAGCAGTACTTC
d_call: -; clone_size: few; j_call: TRBJ1-1; v_call: TRBV28; cdr3_length: 13; cdr3_aa: CASSLSENTEAFF; cdr3_nt: TGTGCCAGCAGTTTATCGGAGAACACTGAAGCTTTCTTT
d_call: -; clone_size: once; j_call: TRBJ1-2; v_call: TRBV4-2; cdr3_length: 12; cdr3_aa: CASSWDLSGYTF; cdr3_nt: TGTGCCAGCAGCTGGGATTTGAGCGGCTACACCTTC
d_call: -; clone_size: -; j_call: TRBJ1-5; v_call: TRBV6-1; cdr3_length: 14; cdr3_aa: CASSEDWGGQPQHF; cdr3_nt: TGTGCCAGCAGTGAAGATTGGGGGGGGCAGCCCCAGCATTTT
d_call: -; clone_size: -; j_call: TRBJ2-3; v_call: TRBV19; cdr3_length: 14; cdr3_aa: CASSPAPSTDTQYF; cdr3_nt: TGTGCCAGTAGTCCAGCACCTAGCACAGATACGCAGTATTTT
d_call: -; clone_size: -; j_call: TRBJ1-2; v_call: TRBV6-1; cdr3_length: 13; cdr3_aa: CASSPRTNYGYTF; cdr3_nt: TGTGCCAGCAGTCCGCGGACTAACTATGGCTACACCTTC
d_call: TRBD2; clone_size: -; j_call: TRBJ2-3; v_call: TRBV5-4; cdr3_length: 14; cdr3_aa: CASSLGLAADTQYF; cdr3_nt: TGTGCCAGCAGCTTGGGACTAGCGGCAGATACGCAGTATTTT
d_call: -; clone_size: few; j_call: TRBJ2-7; v_call: TRBV4-1; cdr3_length: 13; cdr3_aa: CASRSPGAYEQYF; cdr3_nt: TGCGCCAGCAGATCCCCTGGGGCCTACGAGCAGTACTTC
d_call: -; clone_size: -; j_call: TRBJ1-1; v_call: TRBV7-2; cdr3_length: 13; cdr3_aa: CASTTQGRTEAFF; cdr3_nt: TGTGCCAGCACCACACAGGGTCGCACTGAAGCTTTCTTT
d_call: TRBD1; clone_size: -; j_call: TRBJ2-7; v_call: TRBV7-9; cdr3_length: 14; cdr3_aa: CASSLPGQIYEQYF; cdr3_nt: TGTGCCAGCAGCTTACCGGGACAGATATACGAGCAGTACTTC
d_call: -; clone_size: -; j_call: TRBJ1-1; v_call: TRBV7-9; cdr3_length: 13; cdr3_aa: CASSLQDNTEAFF; cdr3_nt: TGTGCCAGCAGCCTACAGGATAACACTGAAGCTTTCTTT
d_call: TRBD1; clone_size: -; j_call: TRBJ1-2; v_call: TRBV14; cdr3_length: 14; cdr3_aa: CASSTGTGIYGYTF; cdr3_nt: TGTGCCAGCAGTACCGGGACAGGGATCTATGGCTACACCTTC
d_call: -; clone_size: -; j_call: TRBJ2-1; v_call: TRBV25-1; cdr3_length: 14; cdr3_aa: CASSTTYSGNEQFF; cdr3_nt: TGTGCCAGCAGTACCACCTACTCAGGCAATGAGCAGTTCTTC
d_call: TRBD1; clone_size: -; j_call: TRBJ1-5; v_call: TRBV7-9; cdr3_length: 18; cdr3_aa: CASSSYRGLDRSNQPQHF; cdr3_nt: TGTGCCAGCAGCTCATACAGGGGGTTGGACCGGAGCAATCAGCCCCAGCATTTT
d_call: -; clone_size: -; j_call: TRBJ2-7; v_call: TRBV5-1; cdr3_length: 14; cdr3_aa: CASSLVNRAHEQYF; cdr3_nt: TGCGCCAGCAGCTTGGTTAATAGGGCCCACGAGCAGTACTTC
d_call: -; clone_size: -; j_call: TRBJ2-2; v_call: TRBV21-1; cdr3_length: 16; cdr3_aa: CARKPPGLANTGELFF; cdr3_nt: TGTGCCAGAAAACCACCGGGGCTGGCGAACACCGGGGAGCTGTTTTTT
d_call: TRBD2; clone_size: -; j_call: TRBJ2-2; v_call: TRBV2; cdr3_length: 15; cdr3_aa: CATEGTSEGAGELFF; cdr3_nt: TGTGCCACCGAGGGGACTAGCGAGGGGGCCGGGGAGCTGTTTTTT
d_call: -; clone_size: -; j_call: TRBJ2-1; v_call: TRBV9; cdr3_length: 14; cdr3_aa: CASSVAQGYNEQFF; cdr3_nt: TGTGCCAGCAGCGTAGCTCAGGGATACAATGAGCAGTTCTTC
d_call: -; clone_size: -; j_call: TRBJ2-1; v_call: TRBV18; cdr3_length: 17; cdr3_aa: CASSPPRTSSSYNEQFF; cdr3_nt: TGTGCCAGCTCACCCCCCCGAACGTCGAGCTCCTACAATGAGCAGTTCTTC
d_call: -; clone_size: -; j_call: TRBJ2-1; v_call: TRBV6-5; cdr3_length: 13; cdr3_aa: CASSYQTRDEQFF; cdr3_nt: TGTGCCAGCAGTTATCAAACTAGGGATGAGCAGTTCTTC
d_call: -; clone_size: -; j_call: TRBJ1-2; v_call: TRBV5-1; cdr3_length: 16; cdr3_aa: CASSSRWYGPAYGYTF; cdr3_nt: TGCGCCAGCAGCTCCCGCTGGTATGGGCCGGCATATGGCTACACCTTC